The source of this T cell receptor beta chain is a study of cytomegalovirus exposure and HLA in healthy donors. Turning to the study itself: For the approximately 360 genotyped donors, approximately 83% fell within the Caucasian-associated ancestry cluster.

The V gene end was trimmed by 4 bases and the J gene end by 4 bases; junction bases not matched to a gene: 10. Germline assignment: CDR1 MGHRA and CDR2 YSYEKL. The CDR3 contains 17 residues. Points from the study as a whole: Indistinguishable V segments such as TRBV6-2 and TRBV6-3 were excluded. An analysis that was carried out later associated 17,000 or so TCR beta sequences with HLA alleles at 0.05 false discovery rate.

The PCR used 60 Vbeta and 13 Jbeta primers. Assay used: immunoSEQ multiplex PCR; TCRdb lists only in-frame clones, some missing. Of about 250,000 clones listed, approximately 78% were seen once; the top ten hold 0.45% to 0.5%. Details on this clone: Its cognate antigen is unknown.

The chain has TRBV4-1 and TRBJ1-3; TRBD1 matches 10 bases. The TCR was taken from a boy younger than 18 in good health and CMV-seronegative. Sequences were obtained from PBMCs. DNA for the CDR3: TGCGCCAGCAGCCCCTCTCGCTCGGGACAGGGGGGAAACACCATATATTTT. Protein product: CASSPSRSGQGGNTIYF.